The rows below give T cell receptor beta chains drawn from one sample of a study of T cell responses to AZD1222 COVID-19 vaccine. The table came from immunoSEQ multiplex PCR; TCRdb's copy has only in-frame clones and leaves some out. The sample contains roughly 76,000 clones, roughly 84% of which appear only once. The sequences come from peripheral blood, collected on day 0 of AZD1222 vaccination. These receptors originate from an adult in good health. CDR3s include the opening cysteine and the closing phenylalanine or tryptophan. The D gene is left open where the match is weak. The size entry is marked missing in some rows and otherwise reads once, few, many or a size class.

v_call: TRBV9
d_call: TRBD1
clone_size: -
j_call: TRBJ1-3
cdr3_nt: TGTGCCAGCAGCCTCCGACAGGGACCGGGAAACACCATATATTTT
cdr3_aa: CASSLRQGPGNTIYF

v_call: TRBV19
d_call: -
clone_size: -
j_call: TRBJ1-5
cdr3_nt: TGTGCCAGTAGTTACAGGAGCAATCAGCCCCAGCATTTT
cdr3_aa: CASSYRSNQPQHF

v_call: TRBV19
d_call: -
clone_size: -
j_call: TRBJ1-5
cdr3_nt: TGTGCCAGTAGTATTTTGCCCAATCAGCCCCAGCATTTT
cdr3_aa: CASSILPNQPQHF

v_call: TRBV7-2
d_call: -
clone_size: -
j_call: TRBJ1-5
cdr3_nt: TGTGCCAGCAGCTTAGAATCCGGCTCCAATCAGCCCCAGCATTTT
cdr3_aa: CASSLESGSNQPQHF

v_call: TRBV7-2
d_call: TRBD2
clone_size: -
j_call: TRBJ2-3
cdr3_nt: TGTGCCAGCAGCCCCCGGACTAGCGGGGGGTACACAGATACGCAGTATTTT
cdr3_aa: CASSPRTSGGYTDTQYF

v_call: TRBV12-3/TRBV12-4
d_call: TRBD1
clone_size: -
j_call: TRBJ1-1
cdr3_nt: TGTGCCAGCACCCGGGACAGGGGCCCTGAAGCTTTCTTT
cdr3_aa: CASTRDRGPEAFF

v_call: TRBV6-1
d_call: -
clone_size: once
j_call: TRBJ1-5
cdr3_nt: TGTGCCAGCAGTGATTACGGGGTACATCAGCCCCAGCATTTT
cdr3_aa: CASSDYGVHQPQHF

v_call: TRBV3-1/TRBV3-2
d_call: TRBD2
clone_size: -
j_call: TRBJ2-5
cdr3_nt: TGTGCCAGCAGCCATGTTGGACTAGCGGGACTAGGGACCCAGTACTTC
cdr3_aa: CASSHVGLAGLGTQYF

v_call: TRBV5-4
d_call: -
clone_size: -
j_call: TRBJ2-3
cdr3_nt: TGTGCCAGCACCACGAGGGGGGGCCAAGATACGCAGTATTTT
cdr3_aa: CASTTRGGQDTQYF

v_call: TRBV6-5
d_call: -
clone_size: -
j_call: TRBJ1-4
cdr3_nt: TGTGCCGCCAGCGGAGGGAGAGGGGAAAAACTGTTTTTT
cdr3_aa: CAASGGRGEKLFF

v_call: TRBV12-5
d_call: -
clone_size: -
j_call: TRBJ1-1
cdr3_nt: TGTGCTAGTGGTTTGGTCGCTGGGACTGAAGCTTTCTTT
cdr3_aa: CASGLVAGTEAFF

v_call: TRBV2
d_call: -
clone_size: few
j_call: TRBJ2-3
cdr3_nt: TGTGCCAGCACTAACAGGGAGTTTTCAGATACGCAGTATTTT
cdr3_aa: CASTNREFSDTQYF

v_call: TRBV6-6
d_call: -
clone_size: -
j_call: TRBJ2-1
cdr3_nt: TGTGCCAGCAGTTACTTGGCGAATGAGCAGTTCTTC
cdr3_aa: CASSYLANEQFF

v_call: TRBV2
d_call: -
clone_size: -
j_call: TRBJ2-3
cdr3_nt: TGTGCCAGCAGTGAAAACCCCAGCGGGACAGATACGCAGTATTTT
cdr3_aa: CASSENPSGTDTQYF

v_call: TRBV29-1
d_call: -
clone_size: -
j_call: TRBJ2-7
cdr3_nt: TGCAGCGTTCTACAGACCTACGAGCAGTACTTC
cdr3_aa: CSVLQTYEQYF

v_call: TRBV3-1/TRBV3-2
d_call: -
clone_size: -
j_call: TRBJ1-6
cdr3_nt: TGTGCCAGCAGTCAGAGGACGGGTTCACCCCTCCACTTT
cdr3_aa: CASSQRTGSPLHF

v_call: TRBV5-6
d_call: -
clone_size: few
j_call: TRBJ2-3
cdr3_nt: TGTGCCAGCAGCTTCCCGACCCACACAGATACGCAGTATTTT
cdr3_aa: CASSFPTHTDTQYF

v_call: TRBV27
d_call: TRBD2
clone_size: -
j_call: TRBJ2-1
cdr3_nt: TGTGCCAGCAGTTTGGAGGGCGGGGGGAATGAGCAGTTCTTC
cdr3_aa: CASSLEGGGNEQFF

v_call: TRBV7-3
d_call: -
clone_size: once
j_call: TRBJ2-1
cdr3_nt: TGTGCCAGCAGCTTAATGGGCTCTATAAATGAGCAGTTCTTC
cdr3_aa: CASSLMGSINEQFF

v_call: TRBV5-1
d_call: TRBD1
clone_size: -
j_call: TRBJ2-5
cdr3_nt: TGCGCCAGCAGACGTGGACAGGGCCCCCAAGAGACCCAGTACTTC
cdr3_aa: CASRRGQGPQETQYF

v_call: TRBV30
d_call: -
clone_size: once
j_call: TRBJ2-7
cdr3_nt: TGTGCCTGGAGTGTTGGCGGAGCAAGGGGGGAGCAGTACTTC
cdr3_aa: CAWSVGGARGEQYF

v_call: TRBV7-9
d_call: TRBD1
clone_size: -
j_call: TRBJ1-3
cdr3_nt: TGTGCCAGCAGCCCGAACACAGGGGGCTCTGGAAACACCATATATTTT
cdr3_aa: CASSPNTGGSGNTIYF

v_call: TRBV19
d_call: -
clone_size: once
j_call: TRBJ2-3
cdr3_nt: TGTGCCAGTAGTTCGGGGGAAAGCACAGATACGCAGTATTTT
cdr3_aa: CASSSGESTDTQYF

v_call: TRBV13
d_call: TRBD2
clone_size: -
j_call: TRBJ2-1
cdr3_nt: TGTGCCAGCAGTTATAGCGGGGGAGCGGGTACCACCTACAATGAGCAGTTCTTC
cdr3_aa: CASSYSGGAGTTYNEQFF

v_call: TRBV2
d_call: -
clone_size: -
j_call: TRBJ1-2
cdr3_nt: TGTGCCAGCAAAAGAAATCCGACGAACTATGGCTACACCTTC
cdr3_aa: CASKRNPTNYGYTF

v_call: TRBV6-5
d_call: TRBD1
clone_size: -
j_call: TRBJ1-2
cdr3_nt: TGTGCCAGCAGCCTTGGACAGGCCCTCGCTGGCTACACCTTC
cdr3_aa: CASSLGQALAGYTF

v_call: TRBV12-3/TRBV12-4
d_call: -
clone_size: few
j_call: TRBJ2-1
cdr3_nt: TGTGCCAGCAGTTCCTCTTGGGAAGGGGAGCAGTTCTTC
cdr3_aa: CASSSSWEGEQFF

v_call: TRBV19
d_call: -
clone_size: -
j_call: TRBJ1-5
cdr3_nt: TGTGCCAGTAGGTGGACAGCCGGCAATCAGCCCCAGCATTTT
cdr3_aa: CASRWTAGNQPQHF

v_call: TRBV6-7
d_call: -
clone_size: -
j_call: TRBJ2-5
cdr3_nt: TGTGCCAGCAGTTACCCCTACGGTGGGCAGGGGCTGGGGGAGACCCAGTACTTC
cdr3_aa: CASSYPYGGQGLGETQYF

v_call: TRBV5-1
d_call: -
clone_size: -
j_call: TRBJ1-2
cdr3_nt: TGCGCCAGCAGGGCCAGGCCCCAGGAGGGCTACACCTTC
cdr3_aa: CASRARPQEGYTF

v_call: TRBV27
d_call: TRBD1
clone_size: -
j_call: TRBJ1-1
cdr3_nt: TGTGCCAGCAGTCCTTTTCAGGGGGCGCGAACTGAAGCTTTCTTT
cdr3_aa: CASSPFQGARTEAFF

v_call: TRBV11-2
d_call: TRBD1
clone_size: -
j_call: TRBJ1-1
cdr3_nt: TGTGCCAGCAGCCAAACAGGGGGCGTGAACACTGAAGCTTTCTTT
cdr3_aa: CASSQTGGVNTEAFF

v_call: TRBV5-1
d_call: TRBD2
clone_size: -
j_call: TRBJ2-5
cdr3_nt: TGCGCCAGCAGCTTGGGGGGACTAGCGGGAGTTGGAGAGACCCAGTACTTC
cdr3_aa: CASSLGGLAGVGETQYF

v_call: TRBV27
d_call: -
clone_size: few
j_call: TRBJ1-5
cdr3_nt: TGTGCCAGCAGTTTAAACCCCTATCAGCCCCAGCATTTT
cdr3_aa: CASSLNPYQPQHF

v_call: TRBV29-1
d_call: TRBD1
clone_size: -
j_call: TRBJ2-1
cdr3_nt: TGCAGCGCTAATGACAGGGGTAGGGATGAGCAGTTCTTC
cdr3_aa: CSANDRGRDEQFF

v_call: TRBV10-3
d_call: TRBD1
clone_size: -
j_call: TRBJ1-1
cdr3_nt: TGTGCCATCAGTGGGGGCAGGGGGAGCACTGAAGCTTTCTTT
cdr3_aa: CAISGGRGSTEAFF

v_call: TRBV18
d_call: TRBD2
clone_size: -
j_call: TRBJ2-1
cdr3_nt: TGTGCCAGCTCACCAGGACTAGCGGTCTCGACTATATACAATGAGCAGTTCTTC
cdr3_aa: CASSPGLAVSTIYNEQFF

v_call: TRBV7-2
d_call: -
clone_size: -
j_call: TRBJ2-7
cdr3_nt: TGTGCCAGCAGTCCAAAACAGGGTGGATCCTACGAGCAGTACTTC
cdr3_aa: CASSPKQGGSYEQYF

v_call: TRBV5-1
d_call: -
clone_size: -
j_call: TRBJ2-5
cdr3_nt: TGCGCCAGCAGCTTGGAAGGAGGGCAAGAGACCCAGTACTTC
cdr3_aa: CASSLEGGQETQYF

v_call: TRBV11-2
d_call: TRBD1
clone_size: -
j_call: TRBJ1-2
cdr3_nt: TGTGCCAGCAGCGCCCTGACAGGGAAAGTAGGCTATGGCTACACCTTC
cdr3_aa: CASSALTGKVGYGYTF

v_call: TRBV7-8
d_call: -
clone_size: once
j_call: TRBJ1-2
cdr3_nt: TGTGCCAGCAGCCCCCTAGGGGGGGCTAACTATGGCTACACCTTC
cdr3_aa: CASSPLGGANYGYTF